The 17 T cell receptor beta chains below come from one sample, sequenced in a study of cytomegalovirus exposure and HLA in healthy donors. It was with 60 Vbeta and 13 Jbeta primers that the PCR ran. Libraries were prepared by immunoSEQ multiplex PCR; TCRdb keeps only in-frame clonotypes and omits some of them. The table lists about 160,000 clones, about four fifths of them singletons. Sequencing was done on a sample of PBMCs. These receptors all come from a man aged 30 to 39 in good health and CMV-seronegative.

The chain recombines TRBV29-1 with TRBJ1-4; perhaps TRBD1 as D (6 bases). V lost 8 bases and J 7 bases, leaving 17 bases between the germline ends. The germline gives CDR1 SQVTM, CDR2 ANQGSEA. The CDR3 is made up of 13 amino acids. CDR3 protein: CSSRFEGVEKLFF. The CDR3 region has the DNA TGCAGCTCCCGGTTCGAGGGGGTTGAAAAACTGTTTTTT. Based on the CDR3 plus reference TRBV29-1 and TRBJ1-4, the full variable domain is SAVISQKPSRDICQRGTSLTIQCQVDSQVTMMFWYRQQPGQSLTLIATANQGSEATYESGFVIDKFPISRPNLTFSTLTVSNMSPEDSSIYLCSSRFEGVEKLFFGSGTQLSVL.

J is TRBJ1-2 and V is TRBV5-1; maybe TRBD1 (5 bases). Trimming removed 0 bases from V and 6 bases from J, with 12 bases in between. Per germline, CDR1 SGHRS and CDR2 YFSETQ. The CDR3 sequence is 14 residues long. This chain's CDR3 is CASSLAMGEDGYTF. The CDR3 coding sequence is TGCGCCAGCAGCTTGGCCATGGGGGAGGATGGCTACACCTTC.

The CDR3 is CASSPQTGTGPPTEAFF. CDR3 DNA sequence: TGTGCCAGCAGCCCCCAAACAGGGACAGGACCGCCGACTGAAGCTTTCTTT. The J gene is TRBJ1-1, the V gene TRBV7-9; TRBD1 aligns across 8 bases. CDR1 and CDR2 (germline): SEHNR, FQNEAQ (reference sequence). This CDR3 has 17 amino acids. After removal of 5 bases from V and 5 bases from J, the junction contained 16 bases not matched to a gene.

This clone was seen only once. V and J are TRBV29-1 and TRBJ2-7; D remains ambiguous. CDR3 size: 11 residues. With 4 bases removed from V and 0 bases from J, the gap between germline ends came to 4 bases. CDR1 is SQVTM and CDR2 is ANQGSEA in the germline V gene. CDR3: CSVGLSYEQYF. CDR3 nucleotide sequence: TGCAGCGTTGGTCTCTCCTACGAGCAGTACTTC.

This clone occurred a few times. The chain is built from TRBV27 and TRBJ1-4; D unclear. The germline V gene has CDR1 MNHEY and CDR2 SMNVEV (reference sequence). This CDR3 comprises 13 residues. Trimming cost V 4 bases and J 0 bases, with 3 bases left between them. Here the CDR3 reads CASSSATNEKLFF. In nucleotides, the CDR3 is TGTGCCAGCAGTTCCGCAACTAATGAAAAACTGTTTTTT.

The CDR3 region has the DNA TGTGCCAGCAGCCCGACGGACAGAGGGACTGAAGCTTTCTTT. Residues: CASSPTDRGTEAFF. The J gene is TRBJ1-1, the V gene TRBV7-8, with D possibly being TRBD1 (6 bases). Trimming shortened V by 5 bases and J by 5 bases, and 15 bases separated the two germline ends. Germline CDR1 and CDR2: SGHVS and FQNEAQ. The length of the CDR3 is 14 residues.

The chain carries TRBV18 and TRBJ2-1, with 14 bases matching TRBD2. The CDR3 consists of 16 residues. The germline gives CDR1 KGHSH, CDR2 LQKENI. Trimming cost V 10 bases and J 0 bases; bases outside gene matches: 5. Here the CDR3 DNA reads TGTGCCACCAGACTAGCGGGGGGGTCCTCCTACAATGAGCAGTTCTTC. It codes for CATRLAGGSSYNEQFF.

This chain joins TRBV7-8 and TRBJ1-2, with a weak D call TRBD1 (5 bases). The CDR3 has 11 residues. CDR1 and CDR2 from the germline V gene are SGHVS and FQNEAQ. The V end lost 6 bases, the J end lost 10 bases, and 12 bases lay between the germline ends. The CDR3 reads CASSGGTDYTF. The CDR3 bases are TGTGCCAGCAGTGGGGGGACCGACTACACCTTC.

The chain uses TRBV27 and TRBJ2-1, with 8 positions matching TRBD1. Germline CDR1 is MNHEY and CDR2 is SMNVEV (reference sequence). This CDR3 is built from 15 residues. Trimming at V came to 2 bases and at J to 4 bases, leaving 4 bases not matched to a gene. The CDR3 region has the DNA TGTGCCAGCAGTTTAGAAGGGACAGGTTACAATGAGCAGTTCTTC. Protein: CASSLEGTGYNEQFF.

J is TRBJ2-3 and V is TRBV9; 9 nucleotides agree with TRBD1. The V and J ends lost 5 bases and 3 bases, in that order; junction bases with no gene match: 4. The CDR3 is made up of 14 amino acids. From germline, CDR1 is SGDLS and CDR2 YYNGEE. CDR3 region: CASRPGQGTDTQYF. The CDR3 nucleotides read TGTGCCAGCAGGCCCGGACAGGGGACAGATACGCAGTATTTT.

CDR3 DNA sequence: TGTGCCAGCAGTGAATATCTACAGGGGTATGGCTACACCTTC. Translated, it gives CASSEYLQGYGYTF. The chain carries TRBV6-1 and TRBJ1-2; 7 bases align to TRBD1. The CDR3 has 14 residues. CDR1 and CDR2 from the germline V gene are MNHNS and SASEGT. The trim removed 2 bases at V and 5 bases at J, leaving 5 bases unmatched.

The chain carries TRBV6-1 and TRBJ2-3; 9 nucleotides agree with TRBD1. CDR1 is MNHNS and CDR2 is SASEGT in the germline V gene. The CDR3 is made up of 15 amino acids. V lost 4 bases, J lost 5 bases, and 7 bases stayed unmatched. CDR3 bases: TGTGCCAGCAGTGTGACCCGGGGACAGGGAGATACGCAGTATTTT. Encoded protein: CASSVTRGQGDTQYF.

The chain employs TRBV30 and TRBJ2-7; D might be TRBD2 (6 bases). The CDR3 is made up of 15 amino acids. In germline, CDR1 is GTSNPN, CDR2 SVGIG (reference sequence). Trimming left V 3 bases short and J 4 bases short, with 19 bases between. The CDR3 protein is CAWRGPRRGRYEQYF. Written as DNA, the CDR3 is TGTGCCTGGAGGGGACCTCGGAGGGGAAGGTACGAGCAGTACTTC.

The CDR3 region has the DNA TGTGCCAGCAGCTTGTTAACAGGCCATTTAAGCGAGCAGTACTTC. This translates into CASSLLTGHLSEQYF. The genes are TRBV5-4 and TRBJ2-7; tentative D call: TRBD1 (5 bases). The V end was cut by 1 base, the J end by 6 bases, with 17 bases between. Germline CDR1 SGHNT, CDR2 YYREEE (reference sequence). The CDR3 consists of 15 residues.

The genes are TRBV7-6 and TRBJ2-3, with 8 bases aligning to TRBD2. CDR3 length equals 16 residues. CDR1 is SGHVS and CDR2 is FNYEAQ in the germline V gene. V trimming: 0 bases; J trimming: 3 bases; junction bases outside the gene matches: 5. This chain's CDR3 is CASSLAGGRTTDTQYF. The CDR3 nucleotides are TGTGCCAGCAGCTTAGCCGGCGGGAGGACTACAGATACGCAGTATTTT.

Here the CDR3 DNA reads TGTGCCAGCACCGAGGACAGGGCCTGGAACGAGCAGTACTTC. Encoded protein: CASTEDRAWNEQYF. The rearrangement joins TRBV6-1 to TRBJ2-7, with 8 bases lining up with TRBD1. CDR3 length: 14 residues. Germline CDR1 reads MNHNS; CDR2 reads SASEGT. Trimming cost V 7 bases and J 5 bases; bases outside gene matches: 10.

The chain combines TRBV11-3 with TRBJ2-1, with 12 nucleotides matching TRBD2. Germline trimming cut 0 bases from V and 7 bases from J; bases unmatched to any gene: 1. Looked up from germline, CDR1 is SGHNT and CDR2 is YENEEA. The CDR3 has 15 amino acids. The CDR3 sequence is CASSLELAGGNEQFF. CDR3 in DNA: TGTGCCAGCAGCTTAGAACTAGCGGGGGGAAATGAGCAGTTCTTC.